The 28 T cell receptor beta chains below all came from one sample that was sequenced in a study of tumor-infiltrating lymphocytes in primary liver carcinoma (dated by TCRdb to 2017 to 2019). The sequencer was an Illumina HiSeq 2500. A constant-region primer and ProtoScript II reverse transcriptase were used to reverse-transcribe TCRbeta-specific cDNA from around 480 ng total RNA. TCRbeta libraries were built with three nested multiplex PCR rounds, a slightly modified ARM-PCR procedure. Each of the first two PCR rounds ran for approximately 10 cycles using multiplex TRBV1-TRBV30 forward primers together with a Cbeta reverse primer. The raw public reads went through TCRdb reprocessing: fastp at Q25, MiXCR clone calling, in-frame beta chains kept. Each CDR3 protein gets just one entry, which takes the most common genes and DNA from the rows behind it. The sample table shows 200,000 or so distinct CDR3 sequences, and less than 70% are seen once. The ten largest clonotypes hold roughly 6.4% of the sample.

Blood RNA was extracted from unsorted whole blood using TRIzol reagent, and germline DNA was obtained with the DNeasy Blood & Tissue kit. Sequenced input: peripheral blood. The receptors derive from an older woman with primary liver carcinoma and hepatitis B virus infection.

The chain links TRBV4-1 to TRBJ2-7; 8 bases are a match to TRBD1. The germline CDR1 and CDR2 sequences are MGHRA and YSYEKL. The CDR3 runs 17 residues. Losses at the gene ends were 4 bases for V and 0 bases for J; bases not matched to a gene: 11. The CDR3 reads CASSRGGRQGLSYEQYF. The DNA for the CDR3 is TGCGCCAGCAGCCGAGGGGGACGACAGGGGCTCTCCTACGAGCAGTACTTC.

This clonotype has at least ten counts. The rearrangement joins TRBV29-1 to TRBJ2-5, with 10 bases aligning to TRBD2. CDR3 length: 16 residues. V was clipped by 0 bases and J by 0 bases; unmatched bases: 4. CDR1 is SQVTM and CDR2 is ANQGSEA in the germline V gene. CDR3 sequence (DNA): TGCAGCGTTGAAGATTGGCTAGCGGGGGACCAAGAGACCCAGTACTTC. Encoded protein: CSVEDWLAGDQETQYF.

The sample holds a few counts of this clonotype. This rearrangement joins TRBV6-4 to TRBJ2-2, with D uncertain. Deletions cut 6 bases from V and 7 bases from J, with 3 bases between. Per the germline V gene, CDR1 is MRHNA and CDR2 is SNTAGT. The CDR3 loop spans 10 amino acids. The CDR3 protein is CASRIGELFF. CDR3 in DNA: TGTGCCAGCAGAATCGGGGAGCTGTTTTTT.

This rearrangement joins TRBV2 to TRBJ2-5; possibly TRBD2 for D (5 bases). Trimming took 1 base from V and 5 from J, leaving 11 bases between them. CDR1 is SNHLY, CDR2 FYNNEI, per germline. The CDR3 covers 14 residues. CDR3 amino acids: CASSEDYSVETQYF. Here the CDR3 DNA reads TGTGCCAGCAGTGAAGATTATAGCGTCGAGACCCAGTACTTC.

Notes on this clonotype: A much bigger clone sits one base away, suggesting this may be a read error. The V gene is TRBV29-1, the J gene TRBJ1-1, with D possibly matching TRBD1 (6 bases). The CDR3 loop spans 14 amino acids. Germline CDR1 is SQVTM and CDR2 is ANQGSEA. The V gene lost 8 bases and the J gene lost 2 bases, with 18 bases spanning the gap. CDR3 nucleotides: TGCAGCTGTTGGGGTGAGGGGGGAAACACTGAAGCTTTCTTT. Translation: CSCWGEGGNTEAFF.

Details on this clonotype: An end of the junction does not agree with germline; a read error may underlie this. This chain uses TRBV11-2 with TRBJ2-1; D remains unclear. Germline-derived CDR1 and CDR2 are SGHAT and FQNNGV. The CDR3 loop spans 15 amino acids. CDR3 region: CASSLFQALVNEQFF. Written as DNA, the CDR3 is TGTGCCAGCAGCTTATTCCAGGCCTTGGTCAATGAGCAGTTCTTT.

The CDR3 here is CVRSRDKGSSYNEQFF. The CDR3 nucleotides read TGTGTCCGCAGCCGCGACAAGGGGAGCTCCTACAATGAGCAGTTCTTC. The chain joins TRBV4-2 to TRBJ2-1; D might be TRBD1 or TRBD2, each matching 5 bases. The CDR3 contains 16 residues. Germline CDR1 and CDR2: LGHNA and YNFKEQ.

Comment on this clonotype: This clone may be a read error of a much larger clone one base away. Here the CDR3 omits its conserved ending phenylalanine or tryptophan, so a read error is the likely source. The chain combines TRBV7-9 with TRBJ2-1; 8 nucleotides match TRBD1. The CDR3 consists of 14 residues. Germline CDR1 is SEHNR and CDR2 is FQNEAQ (reference sequence). V lost 1 base, J lost 8 bases, and 4 bases stayed unmatched. CDR3 residues: CASSLGDRGDEQFL. For the CDR3, the DNA is TGTGCCAGCAGCTTAGGTGACAGGGGCGATGAGCAGTTCCTC.

The chain recombines TRBV29-1 with TRBJ1-2; the D gene is possibly TRBD1 (6 bases). The CDR3 runs 14 residues. The V gene's germline CDR1 is SQVTM and CDR2 ANQGSEA. CDR3 DNA sequence: TGCGGCGACTTCCGGGACACATTACCCCATGGCTACACCTTC. Translating gives CGDFRDTLPHGYTF.

To note about this clonotype: A read error may explain this, as a much larger clone is one base away. Lacking the conserved final phenylalanine or tryptophan, this CDR3 likely reflects a read error. V gene TRBV10-3 combines with J gene TRBJ2-6; D is unclear. This CDR3 has 17 residues. Trimming left V 3 bases short and J 5 bases short, with 17 bases between. CDR1 is ENHRY and CDR2 is SYGVKD in the germline V gene. As DNA, the CDR3 is TGTGCCATCAGTGATCCTCCGGGTTCGGTTCGGGCCAACGTCCTGACTTCC. Translating it yields CAISDPPGSVRANVLTS.

A word on this clonotype: A much larger clonotype is one base distant, so this may be a read error. The J gene is TRBJ2-3, the V gene TRBV4-1, with D possibly TRBD2 on 5 matching bases. The ends were cut back, 0 bases at V and 0 bases at J, with 13 bases in the middle. CDR3 length equals 17 residues. Germline loops: CDR1 MGHRA, CDR2 YSYEKL. The CDR3 DNA reads as TGCGCCAGCAGCCAAGAGGGTCCTAGCAGTAGCACAGATACGCAGTATTTT. As protein: CASSQEGPSSSTDTQYF.

The table lists this clonotype with many counts. The chain carries TRBV4-1 and TRBJ1-4; D gene uncertain. Per the germline V gene, CDR1 is MGHRA and CDR2 is YSYEKL. This CDR3 comprises 16 residues. Trimming removed 4 bases from V and 1 base from J, with 13 bases in between. In DNA form, the CDR3 reads TGCGCCAGCAGCCCCCTGCGCCTGGGAACTAATGAAAAACTGTTTTTT. Translation gives CASSPLRLGTNEKLFF.

About this clonotype itself: It may be a read error: a sequence one base away is much more abundant. The chain combines TRBV6-5 with TRBJ1-1; the D gene is possibly TRBD1 (5 bases). V was pared by 5 bases and J by 5 bases, with 15 bases between. The CDR3 runs 14 residues. Germline lookup yields CDR1 MNHEY and CDR2 SVGAGI. Written as DNA, the CDR3 is TGTGCCAGCAGTGAGCGTGGGGGTTGGACTGAAGCTTTCTTT. Translation: CASSERGGWTEAFF.

Concerning this clonotype: Since a much larger clone is just one base distant, this may be a read error. J is TRBJ2-5 and V is TRBV29-1, with TRBD2 matching 9 bases. In germline, CDR1 is SQVTM, CDR2 ANQGSEA. This CDR3 contains 15 residues. The V gene end was trimmed by 5 bases and the J gene end by 4 bases; junction bases not matched to a gene: 11. The CDR3 here is CSVRISGSWAETQYF. The CDR3 DNA sequence: TGCAGCGTTCGGATTAGCGGGAGTTGGGCAGAGACCCAGTACTTC.

This clonotype was detected only once. A much larger clone sits a single nucleotide away, making a read error possible. This chain links TRBV6-6 with TRBJ1-5; possible D gene TRBD1, 5 bases. The germline CDR1 and CDR2 sequences are MNHNY and SVGAGI (reference sequence). This CDR3 spans 13 amino acids. The CDR3 here is CDSTRGEGQPQHF. The CDR3 DNA sequence: TGTGACAGCACCCGAGGGGAGGGGCAGCCCCAGCATTTT.

The gene calls are TRBV5-1 and TRBJ2-5, with 12 bases fitting TRBD2. The CDR3 length is 15 residues. Germline V gives CDR1 SGHRS, CDR2 YFSETQ. The junction had 7 bases not matched to a gene; V was cut back by 5 bases and J by 5 bases. In DNA, the CDR3 is TGCGCCAGCAGGACTAGCGGGAGCCAGGGGGAGACCCAGTACTTC. Translating it yields CASRTSGSQGETQYF.

This clonotype occurred a few times. V is TRBV6-5 and J is TRBJ1-1; TRBD1 is a possible D gene (5 bases). The V gene lost 6 bases and the J gene lost 6 bases, with 11 bases spanning the gap. This CDR3 contains 12 residues. CDR1 is MNHEY, CDR2 SVGAGI, per germline. This CDR3 is CASRRGSSEAFF. The CDR3 bases are TGTGCCAGCAGGCGGGGCAGTTCTGAAGCTTTCTTT.

Of note for this clonotype: Just one base apart from a much larger clone, this may be a read error. V is TRBV6-1 and J is TRBJ1-1, with a tentative D call TRBD1 (6 bases). CDR1 and CDR2 (germline): MNHNS, SASEGT. There are 14 residues in the CDR3. The CDR3 here is CASRDINMNAEAFF. The CDR3 DNA reads as TGTGCCAGCCGGGACATCAACATGAACGCTGAAGCTTTCTTT.

This clonotype showed up many times. This rearrangement joins TRBV12-3 or TRBV12-4 to TRBJ2-2, with D unclear. The CDR3 extends over 16 amino acids. V was shortened by 5 bases and J by 1 base, with 14 bases between the two germline ends. The CDR3 region is CASSAPIGLNTGELFF. The CDR3 DNA reads as TGTGCCAGCAGTGCCCCGATTGGGCTGAACACCGGGGAGCTGTTTTTT.

The rearrangement uses TRBV7-9 and TRBJ2-2, with no clear D. The CDR3 sequence is 15 residues long. The V end lost 1 base, the J end lost 4 bases, and 10 bases lay between the germline ends. CDR1 SEHNR and CDR2 FQNEAQ come from the germline V gene (reference sequence). The CDR3 DNA reads as TGTGCCAGCAGCTTAGGCCGGGCCCTCACCGGGGAGCTGTTTTTT. It specifies CASSLGRALTGELFF.

The chain couples TRBV4-1 to TRBJ2-1; 10 positions agree with TRBD2. CDR1 and CDR2 (germline): MGHRA, YSYEKL. V gave up 4 bases and J gave up 6 bases; unmatched junction bases: 9. The CDR3 is 16 amino acids. CDR3 DNA: TGCGCCAGCAGCCCGAAAGCGGGAGGGTTTTTCAATGAGCAGTTCTTC. Translated, it gives CASSPKAGGFFNEQFF.

Concerning this clonotype itself: A read error is likely, as this CDR3 ends without the conserved phenylalanine or tryptophan. The V and J genes are TRBV6-2 or TRBV6-3 and TRBJ2-5; 8 bases match TRBD2. CDR3 length: 17 amino acids. Per germline, CDR1 MNHEY and CDR2 SVGEGT. CDR3 nucleotide sequence: TGTGCCAGCAGTTACTCCGCAAGAAGCGGGAGAAGAGAGACACAGTACTTA. It translates to CASSYSARSGRRETQYL.

With respect to this clonotype: Being one base from a much bigger clone, this may be a read error. The chain employs TRBV29-1 and TRBJ2-2; 8 bases agree with TRBD1. Germline assignment: CDR1 SQVTM and CDR2 ANQGSEA. V dropped 6 bases and J dropped 0; count of bases not matched to a gene: 3. CDR3 size: 14 residues. The CDR3 is CSVRQGTNTGELFF. The DNA of the CDR3 is TGCAGCGTCCGACAGGGGACGAACACCGGGGAGCTGTTTTTT.

This chain joins TRBV19 and TRBJ2-1; D perhaps matches TRBD2 (6 bases). The CDR3 is 14 amino acids. The germline CDR1 and CDR2 sequences are LNHDA and SQIVND (reference sequence). V lost 3 bases to trimming and J lost 7 bases, with 13 bases between them. CDR3 amino acids: CASSISLARNEQFF. CDR3 nucleotide sequence: TGTGCCAGTAGTATCAGTCTAGCGAGGAATGAGCAGTTCTTC.

Concerning this clonotype itself: This could be a read error, since a much larger clone is one nucleotide away. J is TRBJ2-3 and V is TRBV30; 10 positions match TRBD2. CDR1 and CDR2 (germline): GTSNPN, SVGIG (reference sequence). The J segment lost 3 bases and the V segment lost 5 bases, leaving 5 bases of the junction unmatched. This CDR3 spans 14 amino acids. The CDR3 DNA follows: TGTGCCTGGGATAGCGGGAGGTCGACAGATACGCAGTATTTT. It encodes CAWDSGRSTDTQYF. The full variable domain, with the rest looked up from reference TRBV30 and TRBJ2-3, is SQTIHQWPATLVQPVGSPLSLECTVEGTSNPNLYWYRQAAGRGLQLLFYSVGIGQISSEVPQNLSASRPQDRQFILSSKKLLLSDSGFYLCAWDSGRSTDTQYFGPGTRLTVL.

In regard to this clonotype: The junction differs from germline at one of its ends, possibly a read error. V and J are TRBV12-3 or TRBV12-4 and TRBJ2-1; TRBD2 matches at 9 bases. The CDR3 is made up of 15 amino acids. The CDR3 region has the DNA TGTGCCAGCAGAGAGGAGCGGGAGGCCCCCGATGAACAGTTCTTC. The encoded protein is CASREEREAPDEQFF.

This sequence joins TRBV5-1 and TRBJ1-2; tentatively, D is TRBD1 (5 bases). Germline V gene sequence: CDR1 SGHRS, CDR2 YFSETQ. The CDR3 contains 13 residues. V was clipped by 8 bases and J by 11 bases, with 22 bases between them. The DNA of the CDR3 is TGCGCCAGAACCTCCCAGGGAGGATTTGGGTACACCTTC. Its translation: CARTSQGGFGYTF.

This clonotype appeared a single time. It is likely a read error, because the conserved phenylalanine at the end of the CDR3 is missing. The genes are TRBV6-1 and TRBJ2-1; D unresolved. Germline V gives CDR1 MNHNS, CDR2 SASEGT. V was pared by 2 bases and J by 8 bases, with 7 bases between. The CDR3 runs to 12 residues. CDR3 sequence (DNA): TGTGCCAGCAGTGAACCTACGGATGAGCAGTTCGTC. Amino acid sequence: CASSEPTDEQFV.